These T cell receptor beta chains were read from a single sample in a study of blood T cell repertoires in COVID-19. Method: immunoSEQ multiplex PCR; TCRdb's copy keeps in-frame clones and lacks some. The sample has 230,000 or so clones; around 80% are singletons. The sequencing input was peripheral blood. The receptors here all came from a man between 40 and 49 years old who had recovered from COVID-19. Both conserved end residues are part of each CDR3. The D gene is left open where the match is weak. Clone size is stated in some rows and not others, as once, few, many or a class when expanded.

abundance,d_gene,v_gene,j_gene,CDR3nt,CDR3aa
few,TRBD1,TRBV18,TRBJ2-7,TGTGCCAGCTCACGAAAACCCCCGGACAGGGCTTACGAGCAGTACTTC,CASSRKPPDRAYEQYF
-,TRBD1,TRBV19,TRBJ1-3,TGTGCCAGTAGTACCCCGGGACAGGGCAGTCGAAACACCATATATTTT,CASSTPGQGSRNTIYF
medium-sized,-,TRBV6-4,TRBJ1-5,TGTGCCAGCAGTTCCGGTTATAGCAATCAGCCCCAGCATTTT,CASSSGYSNQPQHF
-,-,TRBV6-6,TRBJ2-3,TGTGCCAGCAGCTTCTTGGCCCATACGCAGTATTTT,CASSFLAHTQYF
few,-,TRBV12-3/TRBV12-4,TRBJ1-1,TGTGCCAGCATGGGGCTGAGCACTGAAGCTTTCTTT,CASMGLSTEAFF
-,-,TRBV6-5,TRBJ1-4,TGTGCCAGCAGTTACGACGGGGGGGTAACTGAAAAACTGTTTTTT,CASSYDGGVTEKLFF
-,-,TRBV20-1,TRBJ2-1,TGCAGTGCTAGTTTCTGGGCCGCACAATCTTCCTACAATGAGCAGTTCTTC,CSASFWAAQSSYNEQFF
-,-,TRBV27,TRBJ2-7,TGTGCCAGCAGTTTACTCGGCGGAACATACGAGCAGTACTTC,CASSLLGGTYEQYF
-,TRBD1,TRBV18,TRBJ2-7,TGTGCCAGCTCACCATCTGACAGGGGCTACGAGCAGTACTTC,CASSPSDRGYEQYF
-,TRBD1,TRBV4-1,TRBJ2-7,TGCGCCAGCAGCCAGGGACAGGGAGGCACCTACGAGCAGTACTTC,CASSQGQGGTYEQYF
-,-,TRBV18,TRBJ1-3,TGTGCCAGCTCACCACCCCCCCGAGGTAGCTGGCTTCTCGGAAACACCATATATTTT,CASSPPPRGSWLLGNTIYF
-,-,TRBV5-1,TRBJ2-7,TGCGCCAGCAGCTTGGGCGCGGCCACCTACGAGCAGTACTTC,CASSLGAATYEQYF
-,-,TRBV11-2,TRBJ2-7,TGTGCCAGCAGCACGGAGAGATCCTACGAGCAGTACTTC,CASSTERSYEQYF
-,TRBD1,TRBV7-8,TRBJ1-5,TGTGCCAGCACCCCCACAGGGGGGTTCTATCAGCCCCAGCATTTT,CASTPTGGFYQPQHF
-,-,TRBV7-2,TRBJ2-7,TGTGCCAGCAGCTTAGACCAGGAGGGCGAGCAGTACTTC,CASSLDQEGEQYF
-,TRBD1,TRBV9,TRBJ1-1,TGTGCCAGCAGCGTAGCCAGACAGGGGTGGGCTGAAGCTTTCTTT,CASSVARQGWAEAFF
-,-,TRBV28,TRBJ2-3,TGTGCCAGCAGTTTAAGGGGGATGAGCACAGATACGCAGTATTTT,CASSLRGMSTDTQYF
-,-,TRBV6-2/TRBV6-3,TRBJ1-1,TGTGCCAGCAGTTATCCGGGGAACACTGAAGCTTTCTTT,CASSYPGNTEAFF
-,-,TRBV29-1,TRBJ1-2,TGCAGCGGCGGTTTAGGCGAATCTAACTATGGCTACACCTTC,CSGGLGESNYGYTF
-,TRBD2,TRBV30,TRBJ2-7,TGTGCCTGGGGGACTAGCGGGAGAGGCGTCGAGCAGTACTTC,CAWGTSGRGVEQYF
-,-,TRBV5-5,TRBJ1-3,TGTGCCAGCAGCTCCAACCGCCCGGGCTCTGGAAACACCATATATTTT,CASSSNRPGSGNTIYF
-,-,TRBV19,TRBJ1-1,TGTGCCAGTAGTATGATGCCGGGGGACACTGAAGCTTTCTTT,CASSMMPGDTEAFF
-,TRBD1,TRBV18,TRBJ2-7,TGTGCCAGCCACGCGGGACAGGGAACCTACGAGCAGTACTTC,CASHAGQGTYEQYF
-,TRBD1,TRBV11-2,TRBJ1-2,TGTGCCAGCAGCTCAGGACAGGGGGCGAATGGCTACACCTTC,CASSSGQGANGYTF
-,-,TRBV4-1,TRBJ1-1,TGCGCCAGCAGCTCTCACTTACAGGGCTGGAACACTGAAGCTTTCTTT,CASSSHLQGWNTEAFF
-,-,TRBV27,TRBJ1-4,TGTGCCAGCAGTTCCCTGGGTTCCGGGGAAAGTGAAAAACTGTTTTTT,CASSSLGSGESEKLFF
-,TRBD1,TRBV10-2,TRBJ1-2,TGCGCCAGCAGCTCCGGGACAGGGGGTATCTATGGCTACACCTTC,CASSSGTGGIYGYTF
-,TRBD2,TRBV7-6,TRBJ2-7,TGTGCCAGCAGCTTAGCACTAGCGGGAGGCGAGCAGTACTTC,CASSLALAGGEQYF
-,-,TRBV29-1,TRBJ1-1,TGCAGCGTTGTCGCGATCGGTCTAGGCGGTGAAGCTTTCTTT,CSVVAIGLGGEAFF
-,TRBD1,TRBV18,TRBJ1-4,TGTGCCAGCTCATCTGACAGGGCCAAGGAAAAACTGTTTTTT,CASSSDRAKEKLFF
once,TRBD2,TRBV11-2,TRBJ2-1,TGTGCCAGCAGGTTAACTAGCGGGAGGGCCTTTAGCAATGAGCAGTTCTTC,CASRLTSGRAFSNEQFF
many,-,TRBV12-3/TRBV12-4,TRBJ1-2,TGTGCCAGCAGTCTCAACTATGGCTACACCTTC,CASSLNYGYTF
-,-,TRBV27,TRBJ2-3,TGTGCCAGCAGTCCAGGACTGGGTGCCACAGATACGCAGTATTTT,CASSPGLGATDTQYF
-,-,TRBV30,TRBJ1-2,TGTGCCTGGAGCGAGGGAGCTAACTATGGCTACACCTTC,CAWSEGANYGYTF
once,-,TRBV7-9,TRBJ2-2,TGTGCCAGCAGCCTAAGGGACTCCCCCGCCGGGGAGCTGTTTTTT,CASSLRDSPAGELFF
-,TRBD2,TRBV3-1/TRBV3-2,TRBJ2-3,TGTGCCAGCAGCCCGGGACTAGCGGGAGTAGATACGCAGTATTTT,CASSPGLAGVDTQYF
-,TRBD1,TRBV6-2/TRBV6-3,TRBJ1-6,TGTGCCAGCAGTTACCGGACAGGGTCACCCCTCCACTTT,CASSYRTGSPLHF
-,TRBD1,TRBV7-8,TRBJ1-2,TGTGCCAGCAGCTTCGACAGGGGTGGCTACACCTTC,CASSFDRGGYTF
-,TRBD1,TRBV5-1,TRBJ2-7,TGCGCCAGCAGCTTGGGAGGGACAGGGGGATACGAGCAGTACTTC,CASSLGGTGGYEQYF
-,TRBD1,TRBV5-1,TRBJ2-1,TGCGCCAGCAGCTCTTCCCCCGGGACAGGTATTTACAATGAGCAGTTCTTC,CASSSSPGTGIYNEQFF
-,-,TRBV3-1/TRBV3-2,TRBJ2-5,TGTGCCAGCAGCCAAGAATGGGGGGTAAGGGAGACCCAGTACTTC,CASSQEWGVRETQYF
few,-,TRBV10-3,TRBJ2-2,TGTGCCATCAGTGAAGCTTCGGGACAGAACACCGGGGAGCTGTTTTTT,CAISEASGQNTGELFF
-,-,TRBV18,TRBJ1-2,TGTGCCAGCTCACCAGAGGTTCAGGGCGCCTATGGCTACACCTTC,CASSPEVQGAYGYTF
-,-,TRBV6-5,TRBJ1-6,TGTGCCAGCAGCCGACTCGCGGGGAATAATTCACCCCTCCACTTT,CASSRLAGNNSPLHF
many,TRBD2,TRBV5-4,TRBJ2-1,TGTGCCAGCAGCCTCCCTATAGCGGGAGGGTACAATGAGCAGTTCTTC,CASSLPIAGGYNEQFF
few,-,TRBV4-1,TRBJ2-2,TGCGCCAGCAGCCTCCCGGGAGCCGTTCGGGGGGCGAGAACCGGGGAGCTGTTTTTT,CASSLPGAVRGARTGELFF
-,-,TRBV12-3/TRBV12-4,TRBJ1-2,TGTGCCAGCAGTTCCAATGGCTACACCTTC,CASSSNGYTF
-,-,TRBV7-8,TRBJ2-1,TGTGCCAGCAGCTTAACTTTACTAGTTAACAATGAGCAGTTCTTC,CASSLTLLVNNEQFF
-,-,TRBV12-2,TRBJ1-2,TGTGCAAGTCGCTTAGCGGAGACGTATGACGGCTACACCTTC,CASRLAETYDGYTF
-,-,TRBV10-3,TRBJ1-2,TGTGCCATCGGGGCCCCAACAGGGCTCGGGGGCTACACCTTC,CAIGAPTGLGGYTF
-,-,TRBV6-5,TRBJ1-3,TGTGCCAGCAGTTACTCGGCAGGCTCTGGAAACACCATATATTTT,CASSYSAGSGNTIYF
-,-,TRBV2,TRBJ1-1,TGTGCCAGCAGTGGGAACAGGGACACTGAAGCTTTCTTT,CASSGNRDTEAFF
-,-,TRBV6-5,TRBJ1-6,TGTGCCAGCAGTTACTCGACCGGGACTGGATCACCCCTCCACTTT,CASSYSTGTGSPLHF
-,-,TRBV5-6,TRBJ1-4,TGTGCCAGCAGCCGCGATACAGGGATTGAAAAACTGTTTTTT,CASSRDTGIEKLFF
-,-,TRBV10-3,TRBJ1-5,TGTGCCATCAGTGAGGGGACGGGGGAATGGGCCCAGCATTTT,CAISEGTGEWAQHF